Below, one T cell receptor beta chain is given with its context. Its antigen remains unknown. This record belongs to a study of identical twins. General study points: The study found weaker excess twin sharing in beta out-of-frame sequences. The study reached conclusions through statistical analysis that was cross-sectional, not following the same donors.

Per the germline V gene, CDR1 is SGHRS and CDR2 is YFSETQ. V gave up 0 bases and J gave up 5 bases; unmatched junction bases: 7. This CDR3 contains 15 residues. TCRdb re-called the 5' RACE reads through MiXCR, storing one row per CDR3 protein. The sample shows just under 550,000 distinct CDR3 sequences, about 16% of them seen only once. These same records also appear under a second study, on yellow fever vaccine responses in identical twins.

The sequence was collected from a woman between 18 and 30 years old in good health. V is TRBV5-1 and J is TRBJ2-7, with TRBD1 matching 8 bases. The sequenced material came from CD4+ T cells sorted from blood. The CDR3 here is CASSLGTGMFDEQYF. DNA of the CDR3: TGCGCCAGCAGCTTGGGGACAGGGATGTTCGACGAGCAGTACTTC.